This T cell receptor beta chain appears in the sequencing data of a study of blood T cell repertoires in COVID-19. Study-level information: From the United States, Italy and Spain came samples of acute and convalescent COVID-19. T cells, B-cell-depleted T cells, or PBMCs provided the cDNA or gDNA that served as material.

CDR1 and CDR2 from the germline V gene are MDHEN and SYDVKM. The CDR3 has 18 amino acids. Comments on this clone: A read error may account for a junction end that differs from germline.

Produced via immunoSEQ multiplex PCR; TCRdb's table is partial and in-frame only. This table has roughly 250,000 clones, around 87% appearing once. Donors of Cohort 3 who recovered were those that had two negative PCRs, clearance, or symptom resolution. The specimen sequenced was PBMCs or T cells enriched from blood (not recorded which). The chain employs TRBV28 and TRBJ2-6; TRBD2 matches at 10 bases. The receptor was derived from a woman aged 50 to 60 who had recovered from COVID-19. This chain's CDR3 is CASCLGGAGGAGANVLTF. The CDR3 DNA sequence: TGTGCCAGCTGTTTGGGGGGAGCGGGAGGGGCTGGGGCCAACGTCCTGACTTTC.